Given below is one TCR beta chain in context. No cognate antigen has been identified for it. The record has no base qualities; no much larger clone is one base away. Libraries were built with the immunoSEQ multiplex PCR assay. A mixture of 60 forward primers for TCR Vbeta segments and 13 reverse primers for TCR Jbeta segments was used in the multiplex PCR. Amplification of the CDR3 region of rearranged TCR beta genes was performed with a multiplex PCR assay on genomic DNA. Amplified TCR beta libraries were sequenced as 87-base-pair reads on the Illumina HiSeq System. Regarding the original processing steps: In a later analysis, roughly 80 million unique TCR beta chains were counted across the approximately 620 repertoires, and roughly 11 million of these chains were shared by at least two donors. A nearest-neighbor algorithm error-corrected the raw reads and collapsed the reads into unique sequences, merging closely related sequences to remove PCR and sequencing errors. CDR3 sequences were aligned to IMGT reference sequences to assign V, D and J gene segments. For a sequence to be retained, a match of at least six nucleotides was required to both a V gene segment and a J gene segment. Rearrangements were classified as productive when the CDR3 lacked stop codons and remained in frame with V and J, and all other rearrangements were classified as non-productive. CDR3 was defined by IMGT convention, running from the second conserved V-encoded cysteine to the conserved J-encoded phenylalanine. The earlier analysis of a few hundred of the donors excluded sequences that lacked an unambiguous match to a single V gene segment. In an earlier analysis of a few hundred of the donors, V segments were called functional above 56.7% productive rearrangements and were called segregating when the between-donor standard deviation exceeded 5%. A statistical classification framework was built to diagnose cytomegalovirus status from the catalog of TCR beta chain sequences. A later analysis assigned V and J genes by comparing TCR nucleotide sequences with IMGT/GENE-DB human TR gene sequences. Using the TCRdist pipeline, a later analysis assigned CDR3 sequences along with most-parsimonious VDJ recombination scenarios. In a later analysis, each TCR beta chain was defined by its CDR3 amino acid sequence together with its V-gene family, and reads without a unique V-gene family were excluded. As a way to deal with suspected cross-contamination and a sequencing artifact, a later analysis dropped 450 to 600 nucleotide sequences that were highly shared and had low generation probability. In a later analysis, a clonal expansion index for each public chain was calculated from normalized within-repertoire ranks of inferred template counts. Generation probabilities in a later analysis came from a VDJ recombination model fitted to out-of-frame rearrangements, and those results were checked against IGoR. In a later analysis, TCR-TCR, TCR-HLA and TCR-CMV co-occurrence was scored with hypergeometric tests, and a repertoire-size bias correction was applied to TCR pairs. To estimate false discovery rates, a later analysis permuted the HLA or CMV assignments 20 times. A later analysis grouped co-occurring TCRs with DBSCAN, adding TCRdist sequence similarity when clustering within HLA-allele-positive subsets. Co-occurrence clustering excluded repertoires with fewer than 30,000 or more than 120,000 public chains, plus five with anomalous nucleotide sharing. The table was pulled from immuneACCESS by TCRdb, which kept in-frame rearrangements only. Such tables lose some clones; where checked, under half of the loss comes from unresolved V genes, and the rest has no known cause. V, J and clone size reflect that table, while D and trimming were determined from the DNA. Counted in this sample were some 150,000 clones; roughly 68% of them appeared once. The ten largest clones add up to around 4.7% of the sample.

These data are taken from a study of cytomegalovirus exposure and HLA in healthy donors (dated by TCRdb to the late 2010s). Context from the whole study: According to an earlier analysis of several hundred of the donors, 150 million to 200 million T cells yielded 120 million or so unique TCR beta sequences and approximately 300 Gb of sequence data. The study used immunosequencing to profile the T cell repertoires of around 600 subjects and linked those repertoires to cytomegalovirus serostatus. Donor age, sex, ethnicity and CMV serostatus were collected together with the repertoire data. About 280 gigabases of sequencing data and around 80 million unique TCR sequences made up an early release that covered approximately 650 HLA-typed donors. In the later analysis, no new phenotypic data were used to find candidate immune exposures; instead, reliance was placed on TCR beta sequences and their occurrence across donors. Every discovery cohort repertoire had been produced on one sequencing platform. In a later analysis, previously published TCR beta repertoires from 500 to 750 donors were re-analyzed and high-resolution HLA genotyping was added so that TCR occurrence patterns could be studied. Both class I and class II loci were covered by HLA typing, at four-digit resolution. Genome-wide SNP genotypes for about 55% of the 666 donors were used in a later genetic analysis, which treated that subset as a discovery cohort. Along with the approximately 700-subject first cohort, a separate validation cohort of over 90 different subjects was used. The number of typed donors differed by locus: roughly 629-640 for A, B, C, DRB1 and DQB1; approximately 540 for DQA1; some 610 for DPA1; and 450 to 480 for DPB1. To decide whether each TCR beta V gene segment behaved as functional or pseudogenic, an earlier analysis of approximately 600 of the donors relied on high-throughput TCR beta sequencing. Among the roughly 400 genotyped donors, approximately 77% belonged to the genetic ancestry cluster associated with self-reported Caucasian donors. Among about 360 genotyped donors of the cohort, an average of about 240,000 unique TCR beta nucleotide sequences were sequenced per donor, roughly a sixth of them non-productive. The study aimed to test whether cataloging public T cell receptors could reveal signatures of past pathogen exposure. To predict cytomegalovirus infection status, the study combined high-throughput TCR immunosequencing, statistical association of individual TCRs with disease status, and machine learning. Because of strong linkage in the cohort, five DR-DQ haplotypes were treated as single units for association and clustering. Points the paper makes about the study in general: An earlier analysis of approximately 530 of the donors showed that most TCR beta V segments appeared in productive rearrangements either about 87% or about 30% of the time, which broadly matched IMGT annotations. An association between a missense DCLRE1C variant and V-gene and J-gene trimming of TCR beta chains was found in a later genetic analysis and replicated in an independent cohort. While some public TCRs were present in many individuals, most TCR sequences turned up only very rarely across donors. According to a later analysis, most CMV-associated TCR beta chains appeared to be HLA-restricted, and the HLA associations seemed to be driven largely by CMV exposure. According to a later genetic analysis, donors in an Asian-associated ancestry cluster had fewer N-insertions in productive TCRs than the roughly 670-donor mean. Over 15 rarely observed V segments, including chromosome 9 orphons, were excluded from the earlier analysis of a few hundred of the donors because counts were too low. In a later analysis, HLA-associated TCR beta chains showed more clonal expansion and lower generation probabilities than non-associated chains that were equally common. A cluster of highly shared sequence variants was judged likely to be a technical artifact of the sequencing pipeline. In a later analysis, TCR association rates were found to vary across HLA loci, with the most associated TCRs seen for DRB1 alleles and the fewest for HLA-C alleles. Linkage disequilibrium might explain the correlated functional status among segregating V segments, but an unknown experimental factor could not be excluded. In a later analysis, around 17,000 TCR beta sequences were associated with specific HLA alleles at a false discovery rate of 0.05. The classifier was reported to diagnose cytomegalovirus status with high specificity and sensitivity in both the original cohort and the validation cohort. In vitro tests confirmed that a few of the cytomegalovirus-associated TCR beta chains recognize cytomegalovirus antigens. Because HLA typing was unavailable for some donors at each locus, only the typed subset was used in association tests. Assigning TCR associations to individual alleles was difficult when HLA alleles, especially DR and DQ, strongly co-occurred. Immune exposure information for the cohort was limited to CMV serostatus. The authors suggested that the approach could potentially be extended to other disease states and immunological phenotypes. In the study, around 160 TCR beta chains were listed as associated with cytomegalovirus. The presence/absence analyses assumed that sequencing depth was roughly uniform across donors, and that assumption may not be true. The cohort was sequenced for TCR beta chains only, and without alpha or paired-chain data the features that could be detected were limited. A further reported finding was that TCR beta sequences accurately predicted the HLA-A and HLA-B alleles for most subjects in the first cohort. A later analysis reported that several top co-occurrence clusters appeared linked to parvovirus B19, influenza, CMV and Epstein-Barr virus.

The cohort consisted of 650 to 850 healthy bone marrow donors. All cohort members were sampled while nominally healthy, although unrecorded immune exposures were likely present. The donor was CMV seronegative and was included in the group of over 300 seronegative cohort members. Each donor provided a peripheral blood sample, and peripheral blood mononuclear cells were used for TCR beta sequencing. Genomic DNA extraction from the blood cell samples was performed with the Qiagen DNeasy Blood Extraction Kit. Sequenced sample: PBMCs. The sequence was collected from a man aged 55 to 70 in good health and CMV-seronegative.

For the CDR3, the sequence is CASSIPIGGITDTQYF. The sequence in DNA is TGTGCCAGTAGTATCCCGATCGGCGGGATTACAGATACGCAGTATTTT. The rearrangement combines TRBV19 with TRBJ2-3; the D region possibly corresponds to TRBD2 (6 bases align). The CDR3 goes from the cysteine to the phenylalanine over 16 residues. Just CDR3 DNA is preserved here, 48 bases in frame from base 1. Between the V and J ends, shortened by 3 bases and 3 bases respectively, the junction contains 16 bases. Reading the germline V gene (reference sequence) gives CDR1 LNHDA and CDR2 SQIVND.